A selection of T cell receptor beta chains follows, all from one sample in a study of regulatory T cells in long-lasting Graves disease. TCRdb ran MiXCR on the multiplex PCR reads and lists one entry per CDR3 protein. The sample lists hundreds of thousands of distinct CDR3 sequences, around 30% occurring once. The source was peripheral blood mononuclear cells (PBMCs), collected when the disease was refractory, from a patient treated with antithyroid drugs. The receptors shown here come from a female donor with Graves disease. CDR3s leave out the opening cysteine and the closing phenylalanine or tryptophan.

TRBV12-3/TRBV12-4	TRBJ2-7	ASSFRTGPSEQY
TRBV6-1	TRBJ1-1	ASSATGGWDTEAF
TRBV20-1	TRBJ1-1	SARDRDRGGMNTEAF
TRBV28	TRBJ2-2	ASSVLATNTGELF
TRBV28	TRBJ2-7	ASSFTVPSNEQY
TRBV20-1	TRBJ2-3	SATPAGDTQY
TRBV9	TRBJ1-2	ASSVEDRGYGYT
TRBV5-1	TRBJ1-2	ASSLVPQGASYGYT
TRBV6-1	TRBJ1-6	ATTEVGGNSPLH
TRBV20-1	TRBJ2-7	SAKTGLTVGEQY
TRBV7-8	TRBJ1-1	ASSALIGTGSTEAF
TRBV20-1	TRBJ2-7	SANDVDEQY
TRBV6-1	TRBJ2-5	AISDPREETQY
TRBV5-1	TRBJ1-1	ASSLTSGHMNTEAF
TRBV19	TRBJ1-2	ASTTFTTGHYGYT
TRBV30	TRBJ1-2	AWSVDSGQFQRYT
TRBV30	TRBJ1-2	AWYGQVNYGYT
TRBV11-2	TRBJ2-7	ASSLAQASYEQY
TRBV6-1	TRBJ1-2	ASTMTGRYGYT
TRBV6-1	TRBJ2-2	ASSGLGVGELF
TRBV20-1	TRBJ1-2	SALTANMWGYT
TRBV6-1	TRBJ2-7	ASSVSRLAAYEQY
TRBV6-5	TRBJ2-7	ASSYGLDRNEQY
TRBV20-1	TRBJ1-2	SAIQTYGYT
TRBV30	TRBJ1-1	AWSVEGVEAF
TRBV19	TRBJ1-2	ASTMDPGPNYGYT
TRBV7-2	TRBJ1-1	ASSFGQGAEAF
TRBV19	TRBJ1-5	ASSIGADTYSNQPQH
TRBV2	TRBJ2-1	ASSEQDLYNEQF